A single T cell receptor (beta chain) is shown here with its context. The antigen it binds to is not known. Per-base quality was not reported, and no clone a single base away is much larger than it. Using the deep immunoSEQ assay, TCR CDR3 regions were amplified from genomic DNA by multiplex PCR. For each cell subset, the extracted genomic DNA was distributed evenly across all wells of several immunoSEQ 96-well plates, and each plate served as one replicate. For sorted subsets, each replicate PCR was loaded with around 200 ng genomic DNA, equivalent to about 30,000 T cell genomes. The purified libraries were quantified using a Qubit 3.0 fluorometer, sized with a Bioanalyzer 2100, and then quantified again using the KAPA Library Quantification kit. A separate single-read 150-cycle Illumina NextSeq 550 flow cell was used to sequence each immunoSEQ 96-well plate. As for the authors' bioinformatics: Because only junctional sequences without quality scores were contained in the immunoSEQ output, filtering matching that applied to full-length reads could not be performed. Sequences were annotated with PyIR, a Python wrapper for IgBLAST v1.9, using IMGT germline references to assign V/J genes and CDR3. Any read was removed if the V/J assignment was weak (E-value above 1e-6), the CDR3 was missing, or the read contained stop codons, out-of-frame junctions, or ambiguous translated residues. V3J clonotypes were defined as sequences sharing the same inferred V gene, J gene, and CDR3 amino acid sequence. Percentage overlap between repertoires was calculated by dividing the number of shared unique clonotypes by the size of the smaller repertoire. RTK rarefaction, the Chao1 estimator, and Recon v2.1 estimates of unobserved clonotypes were used to assess repertoire richness. OLGA was used to compute generation probabilities for all TCRbeta clonotypes that the gDNA method yielded from a few donors. The table comes from immuneACCESS by way of TCRdb, which keeps in-frame sequences with V and J called. Part of the clones is missing from these tables; in studies checked, under half for an unresolved V gene and the rest for unknown reasons. That table supplies the V and J calls and clone size; D and trimming were determined from the DNA. The sample contains more than 550,000 clones, 55% to 75% of them found a single time. Less than 2% of the sample rests with the top ten.

Healthy HIV-negative adults with no recently reported acute infections or vaccinations were included as donors. Only Caucasian adults living in Nashville, Tennessee, USA were represented among the donors. Magnetic negative selection was used to enrich CD4+ T cells, after which naive cells were positively selected on CD45RA and the negative fraction became the memory subset. Blood was obtained by leukapheresis, after which PBMCs were separated by Ficoll-Histopaque density gradient centrifugation and cryopreserved in liquid nitrogen vapor phase. Purity and quantity of every magnetically sorted T cell population were checked by analytical flow cytometry. Genomic DNA was isolated from each sorted fraction and quantified by UV absorbance on a Nanodrop 2000c. This record belongs to a study of shared clonotypes between healthy human individuals (dated by TCRdb to the early 2020s). For the study in its entirety: Three men and a couple of women, aged 18 to 49 years, made up the cohort. For each donor, CD4 naive and CD4 memory were each run on three plates, CD8 naive on two plates, and CD8 memory on one plate. To estimate repertoire size and how much clonotype sharing occurs between individuals, the study deeply sequenced the blood TCR repertoires of a handful of healthy adults. Libraries were prepared and TCR repertoires were sequenced by different laboratories using diverse techniques, in order to increase sequencing depth and limit assay-specific biases. Per donor, leukapheresis produced somewhere between about 0.94 and 10 billion PBMCs. What the research found in general, with its limitations: Sharing across a few donors was observed for roughly 5.4% of naive CD4, 3.5% of naive CD8, about 2.5% of memory CD4, and about 0.38% of memory CD8 clonotypes. Sampling was restricted to blood, and TCR repertoires in tissues likely differ from the TCR repertoires found in blood. Compared with non-shared clonotypes, clonotypes shared by all four sorted-subset donors had higher generation probabilities. Because the study included a small number of donors, the genetic and exposure-history diversity represented was limited. Pairwise subsampling led to the expectation that sequencing depth would affect the degree of clonotype sharing among donors. Naive subsets generally had larger estimated clonotype richness than memory subsets. Incomplete sequencing was indicated by rarefaction of sorted-subset datasets, despite the large sequencing depth.

The CDR3 sequence holds 16 residues, the cysteine and phenylalanine included. Here the CDR3 DNA is all that survives: 48 bases in frame from base 1. The sequenced material came from memory CD4+ T cells sorted from blood. The sample's cell subset or site, from its label and the paper: CD45RA-negative fraction. The sequence was collected from a woman aged 30 to 39 in good health. The sequence joins TRBV12-2 to TRBJ2-7; the table's D call of TRBD2 was not tested on the DNA. TRBV12-2 is noted as a pseudogene. The nucleotides are TGTGCAAGTCGCTTAAGGACTAGCGGGACAGACTACGAGCAGTACTTC. It codes for CASRLRTSGTDYEQYF.